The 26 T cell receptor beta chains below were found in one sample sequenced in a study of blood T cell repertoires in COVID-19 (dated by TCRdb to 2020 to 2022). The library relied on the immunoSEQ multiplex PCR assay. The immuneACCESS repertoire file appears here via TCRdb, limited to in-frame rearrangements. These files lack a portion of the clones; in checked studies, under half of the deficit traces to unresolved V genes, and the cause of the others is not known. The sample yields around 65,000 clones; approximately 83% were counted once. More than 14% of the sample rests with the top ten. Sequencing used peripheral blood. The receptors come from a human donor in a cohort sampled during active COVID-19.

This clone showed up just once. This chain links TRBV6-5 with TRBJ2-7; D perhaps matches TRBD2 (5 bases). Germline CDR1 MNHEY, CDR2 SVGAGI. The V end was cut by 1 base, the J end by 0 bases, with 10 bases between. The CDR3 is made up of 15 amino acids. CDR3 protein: CASSYFGVSSYEQYF. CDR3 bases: TGTGCCAGCAGTTACTTCGGGGTAAGCTCCTACGAGCAGTACTTC.

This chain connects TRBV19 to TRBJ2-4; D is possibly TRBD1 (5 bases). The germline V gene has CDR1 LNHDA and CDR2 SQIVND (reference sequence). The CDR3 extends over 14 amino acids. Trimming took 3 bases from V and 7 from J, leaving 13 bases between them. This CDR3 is CASSMQVKGNIQYF. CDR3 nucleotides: TGTGCCAGTAGTATGCAGGTCAAGGGGAACATTCAGTACTTC.

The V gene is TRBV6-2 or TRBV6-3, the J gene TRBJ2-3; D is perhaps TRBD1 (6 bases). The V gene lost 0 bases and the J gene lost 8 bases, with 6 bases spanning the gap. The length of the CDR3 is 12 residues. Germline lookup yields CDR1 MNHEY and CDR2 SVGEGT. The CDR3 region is CASSYSRGTQYF. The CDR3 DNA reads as TGTGCCAGCAGTTACTCCAGGGGTACGCAGTATTTT.

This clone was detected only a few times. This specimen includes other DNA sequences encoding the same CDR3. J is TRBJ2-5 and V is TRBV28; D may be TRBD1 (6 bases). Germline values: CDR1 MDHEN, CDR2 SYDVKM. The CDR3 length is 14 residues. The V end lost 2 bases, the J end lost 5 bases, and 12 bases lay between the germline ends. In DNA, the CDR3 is TGTGCCAGCAGTTTAGGGGGCGCAGGGGAGACCCAGTACTTC. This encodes CASSLGGAGETQYF.

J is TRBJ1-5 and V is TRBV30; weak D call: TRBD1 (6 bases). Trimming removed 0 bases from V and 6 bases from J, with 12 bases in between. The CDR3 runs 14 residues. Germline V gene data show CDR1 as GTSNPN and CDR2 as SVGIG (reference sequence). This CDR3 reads CAWSVGTGRQPQHF. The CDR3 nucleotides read TGTGCCTGGAGTGTAGGAACAGGGCGTCAGCCCCAGCATTTT.

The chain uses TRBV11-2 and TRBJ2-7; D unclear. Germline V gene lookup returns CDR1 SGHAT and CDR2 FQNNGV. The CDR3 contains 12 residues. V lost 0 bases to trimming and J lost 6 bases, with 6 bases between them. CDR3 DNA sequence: TGTGCCAGCAGCTTAGACAGGTCCGAGCAGTACTTC. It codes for CASSLDRSEQYF.

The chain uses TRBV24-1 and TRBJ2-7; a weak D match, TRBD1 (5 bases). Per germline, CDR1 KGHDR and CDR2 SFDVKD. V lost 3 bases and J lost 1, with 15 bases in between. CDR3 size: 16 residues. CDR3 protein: CATSDVTTVPSYEQYF. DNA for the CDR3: TGTGCCACCAGTGATGTAACGACAGTGCCATCCTACGAGCAGTACTTC.

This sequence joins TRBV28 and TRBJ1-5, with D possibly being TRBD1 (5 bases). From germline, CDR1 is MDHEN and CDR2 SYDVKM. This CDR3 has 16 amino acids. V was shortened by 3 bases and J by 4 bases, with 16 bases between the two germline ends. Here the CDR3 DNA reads TGTGCCAGCAGTTTGGGGCGCTGGGGGGGTAATCAGCCCCAGCATTTT. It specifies CASSLGRWGGNQPQHF.

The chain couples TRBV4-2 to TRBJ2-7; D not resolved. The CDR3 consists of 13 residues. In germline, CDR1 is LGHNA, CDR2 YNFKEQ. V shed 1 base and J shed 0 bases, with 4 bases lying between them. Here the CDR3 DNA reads TGTGCCAGCAGCCAAGCGGGCTCCTACGAGCAGTACTTC. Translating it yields CASSQAGSYEQYF.

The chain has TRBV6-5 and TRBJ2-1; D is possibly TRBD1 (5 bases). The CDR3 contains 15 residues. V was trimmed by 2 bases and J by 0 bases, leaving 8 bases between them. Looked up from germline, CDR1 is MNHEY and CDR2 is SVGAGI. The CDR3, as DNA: TGTGCCAGCAGTTACGACAGAAACTCCTACAATGAGCAGTTCTTC. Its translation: CASSYDRNSYNEQFF.

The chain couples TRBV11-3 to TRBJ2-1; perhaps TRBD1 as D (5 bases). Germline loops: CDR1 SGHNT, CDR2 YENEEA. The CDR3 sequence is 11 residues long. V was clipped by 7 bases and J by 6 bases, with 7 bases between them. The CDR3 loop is CASKRGNEQFF. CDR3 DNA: TGTGCCAGCAAAAGGGGCAATGAGCAGTTCTTC.

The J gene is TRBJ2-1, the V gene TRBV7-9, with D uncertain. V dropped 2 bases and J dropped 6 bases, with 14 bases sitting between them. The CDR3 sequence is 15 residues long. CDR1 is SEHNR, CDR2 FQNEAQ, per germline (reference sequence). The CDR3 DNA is TGTGCCAGCAGCTTAAAACTCGCTTCGGGCAATGAGCAGTTCTTC. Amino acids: CASSLKLASGNEQFF.

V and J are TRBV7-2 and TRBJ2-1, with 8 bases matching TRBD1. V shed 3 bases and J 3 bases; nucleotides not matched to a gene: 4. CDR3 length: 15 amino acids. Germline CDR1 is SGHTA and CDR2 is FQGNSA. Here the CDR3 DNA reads TGTGCCAGCAGCTTGACGGACAGGGTCTACAATGAGCAGTTCTTC. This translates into CASSLTDRVYNEQFF.

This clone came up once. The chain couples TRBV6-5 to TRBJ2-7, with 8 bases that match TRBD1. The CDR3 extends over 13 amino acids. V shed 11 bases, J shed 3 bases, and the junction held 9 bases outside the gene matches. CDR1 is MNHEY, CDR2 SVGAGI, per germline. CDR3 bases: TGTGCCGCTTTCAACAGGGGGAACTACGAGCAGTACTTC. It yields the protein CAAFNRGNYEQYF.

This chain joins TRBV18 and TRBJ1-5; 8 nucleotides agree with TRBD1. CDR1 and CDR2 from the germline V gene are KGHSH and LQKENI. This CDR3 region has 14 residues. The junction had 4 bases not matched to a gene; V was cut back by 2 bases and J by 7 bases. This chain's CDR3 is CASSPEQGAQPQHF. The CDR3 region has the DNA TGTGCCAGCTCACCAGAGCAGGGGGCCCAGCCCCAGCATTTT.

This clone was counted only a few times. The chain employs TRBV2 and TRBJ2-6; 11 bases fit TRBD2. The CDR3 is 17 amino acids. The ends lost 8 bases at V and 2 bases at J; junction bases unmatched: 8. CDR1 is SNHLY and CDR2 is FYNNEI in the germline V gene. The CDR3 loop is CASSLAGGITGANVLTF. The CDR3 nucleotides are TGTGCCAGCTCTCTAGCGGGAGGAATAACTGGGGCCAACGTCCTGACTTTC.

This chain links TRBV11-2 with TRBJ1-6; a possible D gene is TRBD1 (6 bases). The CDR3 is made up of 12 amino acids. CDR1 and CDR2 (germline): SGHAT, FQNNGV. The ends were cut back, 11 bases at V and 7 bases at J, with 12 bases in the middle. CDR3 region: CASGALNSPLHF. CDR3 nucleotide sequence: TGTGCCTCAGGGGCGCTGAATTCACCCCTCCACTTT.

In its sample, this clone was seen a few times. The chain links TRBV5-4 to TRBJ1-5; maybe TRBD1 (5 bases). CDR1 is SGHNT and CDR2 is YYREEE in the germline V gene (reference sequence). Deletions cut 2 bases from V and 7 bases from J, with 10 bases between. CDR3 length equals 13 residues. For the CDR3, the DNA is TGTGCCAGCAGCTTCCAGGGTTACCAGCCCCAGCATTTT. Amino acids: CASSFQGYQPQHF.

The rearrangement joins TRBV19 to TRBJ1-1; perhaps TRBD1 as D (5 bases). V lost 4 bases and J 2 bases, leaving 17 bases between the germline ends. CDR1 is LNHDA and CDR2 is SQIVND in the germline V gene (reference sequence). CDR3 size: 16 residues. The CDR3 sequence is CASSNRGIMANTEAFF. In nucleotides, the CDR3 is TGTGCCAGTAGTAATAGGGGTATTATGGCTAACACTGAAGCTTTCTTT.

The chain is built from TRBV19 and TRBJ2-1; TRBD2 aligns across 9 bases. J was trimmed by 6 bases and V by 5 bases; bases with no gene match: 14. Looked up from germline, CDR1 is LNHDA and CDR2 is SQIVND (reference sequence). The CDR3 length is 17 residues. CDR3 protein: CASSPWLAGVPANEQFF. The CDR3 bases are TGTGCCAGTAGTCCTTGGTTAGCGGGAGTCCCAGCCAATGAGCAGTTCTTC.

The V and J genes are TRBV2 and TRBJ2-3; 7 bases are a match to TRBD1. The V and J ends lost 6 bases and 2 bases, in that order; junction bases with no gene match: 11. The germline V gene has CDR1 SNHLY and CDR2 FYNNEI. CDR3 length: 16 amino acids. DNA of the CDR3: TGTGCCAGCAGCTCCTCCGGACAGGCGTCCACAGATACGCAGTATTTT. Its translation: CASSSSGQASTDTQYF. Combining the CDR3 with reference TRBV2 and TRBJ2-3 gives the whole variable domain EPEVTQTPSHQVTQMGQEVILRCVPISNHLYFYWYRQILGQKVEFLVSFYNNEISEKSEIFDDQFSVERPDGSNFTLKIRSTKLEDSAMYFCASSSSGQASTDTQYFGPGTRLTVL.

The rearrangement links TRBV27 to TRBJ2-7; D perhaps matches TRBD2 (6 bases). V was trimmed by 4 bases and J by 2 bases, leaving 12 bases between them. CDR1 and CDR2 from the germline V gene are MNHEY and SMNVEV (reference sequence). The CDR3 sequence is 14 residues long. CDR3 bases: TGTGCCAGCAGTTCCCTAGCGCAGCCCTACGAGCAGTACTTC. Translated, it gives CASSSLAQPYEQYF.

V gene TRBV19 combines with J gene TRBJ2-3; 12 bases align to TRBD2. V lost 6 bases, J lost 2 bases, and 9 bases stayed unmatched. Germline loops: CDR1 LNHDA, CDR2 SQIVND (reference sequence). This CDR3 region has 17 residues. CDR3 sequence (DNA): TGTGCCAGTAGCGCCGACGGACTAGCGGGAATCACAGATACGCAGTATTTT. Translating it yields CASSADGLAGITDTQYF.

CDR3 loop: CASSPRLAGNYYEQYF. CDR3 bases: TGTGCCAGCTCACCACGACTAGCGGGAAATTACTACGAGCAGTACTTC. The chain carries TRBV18 and TRBJ2-7; the match to TRBD2 covers 11 bases. V was pared by 1 base and J by 3 bases, with 5 bases of the junction left unmatched. This CDR3 has 16 residues. Germline assignment: CDR1 KGHSH and CDR2 LQKENI.

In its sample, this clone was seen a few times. The CDR3, as DNA: TGTGCCAGTAGTATGTATTATCCGAACACTGAAGCTTTCTTT. Translated: CASSMYYPNTEAFF. The chain couples TRBV19 to TRBJ1-1; no firm D call. V gave up 3 bases and J gave up 1 base, with 9 bases separating them. Germline CDR1 is LNHDA and CDR2 is SQIVND (reference sequence). The CDR3 is 14 residues long.

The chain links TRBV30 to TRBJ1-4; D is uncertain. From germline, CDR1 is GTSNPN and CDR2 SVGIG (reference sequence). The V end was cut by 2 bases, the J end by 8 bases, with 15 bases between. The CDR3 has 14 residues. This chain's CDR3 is CAWSISPAGEKLFF. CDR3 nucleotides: TGTGCCTGGAGTATTTCCCCGGCGGGGGAAAAACTGTTTTTT. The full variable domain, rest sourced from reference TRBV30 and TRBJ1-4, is SQTIHQWPATLVQPVGSPLSLECTVEGTSNPNLYWYRQAAGRGLQLLFYSVGIGQISSEVPQNLSASRPQDRQFILSSKKLLLSDSGFYLCAWSISPAGEKLFFGSGTQLSVL.